The entry below gives a single T cell receptor beta chain sequence along with its context. The antigen remains unidentified. For the second PCR, which ran for roughly 7 to 11 cycles, a sample-barcoded 5' primer and a J-beta primer mix were used. A tag from a template-switch adaptor with 12 random nucleotides marked each cDNA molecule. TCRdb re-analysed the 5' RACE reads in MiXCR, keeping a single row per CDR3 protein. The sample contains about 640,000 distinct CDR3 sequences, 40% to 45% of which appear only once. These data belong to a study of blood T cells in healthy people across ages. Study-wide points: Getting older went along with TCR beta diversity per million T cells dropping roughly linearly.

The clonotype originates from an elderly man in good health. The sequenced sample consisted of blood.

As DNA, the CDR3 is TGTGCCAGCAGCCAAGGAGGTATAGCGGGAGGGGGGTCCTACAATGAGCAGTACTTC. Protein product: CASSQGGIAGGGSYNEQYF. This chain links TRBV3-1 with TRBJ2-1, with 11 bases identical to TRBD2. With the DNA end fitting TRBJ2-7 better, the J assignment may be wrong. The CDR3 is 19 amino acids. CDR1 and CDR2 from the germline V gene are LGHDT and YNNKEL (reference sequence).